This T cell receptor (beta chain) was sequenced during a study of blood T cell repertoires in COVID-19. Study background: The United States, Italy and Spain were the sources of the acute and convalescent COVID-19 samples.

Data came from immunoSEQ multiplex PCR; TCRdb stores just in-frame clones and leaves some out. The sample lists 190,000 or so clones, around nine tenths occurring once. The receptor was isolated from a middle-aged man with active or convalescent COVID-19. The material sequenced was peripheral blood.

The CDR3 reads CASRLTGLGNQPQHF. The CDR3 nucleotides are TGTGCCAGTAGGTTGACAGGGTTAGGCAATCAGCCCCAGCATTTT. The chain joins TRBV19 to TRBJ1-5, with 7 nucleotides matching TRBD1. The CDR3 is 15 residues long. Germline V CDR1 and CDR2: LNHDA, SQIVND (reference sequence). Trimming took 6 bases from V and 2 from J; bases not matched to a gene: 7.